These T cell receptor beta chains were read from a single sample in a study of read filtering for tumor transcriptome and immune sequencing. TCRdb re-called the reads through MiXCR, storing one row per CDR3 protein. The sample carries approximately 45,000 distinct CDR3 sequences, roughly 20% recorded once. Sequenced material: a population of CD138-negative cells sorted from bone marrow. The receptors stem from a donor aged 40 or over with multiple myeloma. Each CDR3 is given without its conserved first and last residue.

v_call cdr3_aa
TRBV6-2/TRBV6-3 ASSYSRTVTDTQY
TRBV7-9 ASSLTNTEAF
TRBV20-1 SAKTQSSYNEQF
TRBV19 ASSPGQDNIHTMQY
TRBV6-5 ASRGYSYEQY
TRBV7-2 ASSERQGASQPQH
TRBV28 ASSPIGQGGAETQY
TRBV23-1 ASSHWTGKAKNIQY
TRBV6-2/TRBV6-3 ASTDFRAKNIQY
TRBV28 ASSQPLKTGRETQY
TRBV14 ASSQGLTGAFYNEQF
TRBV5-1 ASSLGGESNEQF
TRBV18 ASSTGVSYNEQF
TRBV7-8 ASSLAVLQETQY
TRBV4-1 ASSQIRASGTNEQF
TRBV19 ASSPGVAPKDTQY
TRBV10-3 AIRDGTSGRKLNEQF
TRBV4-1 ASSQESFPTPAQINTEAF
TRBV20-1 SAMGQNEKLF
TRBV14 ASSQDREGTDTQY
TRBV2 ASSGTPSSGANVLT
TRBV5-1 ASSLLGQRSGNTIY
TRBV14 ASSQGPPRSMNTEAF
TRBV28 ASTRGGLSGANVLT
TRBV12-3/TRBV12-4 ASSSPRAGGPLDTGELF
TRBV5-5 ASSSGQGAYEQY